This T cell receptor (beta chain) was recorded in a study of PD-1 blockade in mismatch repair-deficient tumors. This clone was picked up one time. Germline CDR1 reads SQVTM; CDR2 reads ANQGSEA. This CDR3 is 12 amino acids long. V lost 7 bases, J lost 3 bases, and 4 bases stayed unmatched. Measured with immunoSEQ multiplex PCR; TCRdb has only the in-frame clones, and not every one. The sample records about 14,000 clones, about 79% being singletons. V gene TRBV29-1 combines with J gene TRBJ2-5, with 8 bases matching TRBD1. The receptor was derived from an adult with mismatch repair-deficient cancer. Sequences were derived from PBMCs, sampled around 15 weeks after starting pembrolizumab. The CDR3 sequence: CSGDRGEETQYF. Here the CDR3 DNA reads TGCAGCGGAGACAGGGGAGAAGAGACCCAGTACTTC.